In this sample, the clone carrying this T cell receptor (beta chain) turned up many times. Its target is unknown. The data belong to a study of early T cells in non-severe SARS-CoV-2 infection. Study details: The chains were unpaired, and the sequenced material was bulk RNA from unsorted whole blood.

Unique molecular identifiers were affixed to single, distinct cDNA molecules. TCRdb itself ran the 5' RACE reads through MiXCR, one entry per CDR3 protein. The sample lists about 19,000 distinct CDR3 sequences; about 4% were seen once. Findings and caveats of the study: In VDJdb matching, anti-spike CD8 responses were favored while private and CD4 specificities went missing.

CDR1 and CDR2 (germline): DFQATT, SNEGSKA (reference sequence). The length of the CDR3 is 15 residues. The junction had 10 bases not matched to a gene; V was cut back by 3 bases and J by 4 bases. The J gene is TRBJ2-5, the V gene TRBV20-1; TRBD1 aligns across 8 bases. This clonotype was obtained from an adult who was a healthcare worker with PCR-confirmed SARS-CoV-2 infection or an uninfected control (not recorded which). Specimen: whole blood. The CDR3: CSARVPRGQGETQYF. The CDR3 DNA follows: TGCAGTGCTAGGGTGCCCAGGGGGCAGGGAGAGACCCAGTACTTC.